This T cell receptor (beta chain) was sequenced during a study of tumor-infiltrating lymphocytes in oesophageal squamous cell carcinoma (dated by TCRdb to about 2016). In its sample, this clonotype was seen once. No cognate antigen has been identified for it. Base qualities are not at hand, and no much larger clone is one base apart. A single read counts as weak evidence. Library preparation was by PCR. TCRdb names Illumina HiSeq 2000 as the instrument used. TCRdb passed the public sequencing reads through fastp at Q25 and MiXCR, retaining productive beta sequences. Each record represents a unique CDR3 protein, reported with the most common genes and DNA among its rows. The sample table lists fewer than 15,000 distinct CDR3 sequences, roughly half of them with a count of one. 9.5% to 13% of the sample is in the top ten clones. The CDR3 measures 16 amino acids from cysteine to phenylalanine. Only the CDR3 portion is preserved as DNA: 48 bases, with reading frame beginning at the first base.

Recombination connected TRBV12-3 or TRBV12-4 to TRBJ2-1; the D region may be TRBD1 or TRBD2, each matching 6 bases equally. The J call may be in error: the DNA end matches TRBJ2-5 better. Source material: blood. This receptor was taken from a female donor with esophageal squamous cell carcinoma. The CDR3 sequence is CASSPEGGRTVETQYF. The sequenced DNA is TGTGCCAGCAGTCCAGAAGGGGGGCGGACTGTAGAGACCCAGTACTTC.